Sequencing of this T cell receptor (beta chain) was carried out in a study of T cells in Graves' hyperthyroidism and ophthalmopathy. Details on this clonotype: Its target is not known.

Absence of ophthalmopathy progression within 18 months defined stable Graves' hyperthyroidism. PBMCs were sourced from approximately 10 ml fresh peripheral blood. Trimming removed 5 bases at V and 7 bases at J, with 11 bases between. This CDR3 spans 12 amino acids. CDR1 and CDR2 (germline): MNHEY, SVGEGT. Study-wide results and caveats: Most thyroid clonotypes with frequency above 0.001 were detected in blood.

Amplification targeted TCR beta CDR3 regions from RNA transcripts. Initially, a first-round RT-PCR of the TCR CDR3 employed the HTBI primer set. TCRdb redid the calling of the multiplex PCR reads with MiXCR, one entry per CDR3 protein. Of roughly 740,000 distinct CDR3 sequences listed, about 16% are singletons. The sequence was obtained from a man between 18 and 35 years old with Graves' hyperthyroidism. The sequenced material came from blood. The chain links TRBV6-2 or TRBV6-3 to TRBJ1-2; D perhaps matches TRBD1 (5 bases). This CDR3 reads CASSPTEGGYTF. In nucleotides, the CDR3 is TGTGCCAGCAGTCCGACAGAGGGTGGCTACACCTTC.